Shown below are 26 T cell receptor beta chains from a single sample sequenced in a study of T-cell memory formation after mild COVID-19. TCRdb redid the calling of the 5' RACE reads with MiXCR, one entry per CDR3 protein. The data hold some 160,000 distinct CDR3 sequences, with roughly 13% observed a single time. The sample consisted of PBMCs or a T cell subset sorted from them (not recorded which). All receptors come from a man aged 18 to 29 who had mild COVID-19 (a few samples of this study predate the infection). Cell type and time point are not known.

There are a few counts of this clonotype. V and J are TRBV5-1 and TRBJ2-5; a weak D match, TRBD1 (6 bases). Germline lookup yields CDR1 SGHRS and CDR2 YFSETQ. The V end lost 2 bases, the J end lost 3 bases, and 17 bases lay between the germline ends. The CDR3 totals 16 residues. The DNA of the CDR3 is TGCGCCAGCAGCTTAAACCTGGCAGGGGAAGAAGAGACCCAGTACTTC. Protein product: CASSLNLAGEEETQYF.

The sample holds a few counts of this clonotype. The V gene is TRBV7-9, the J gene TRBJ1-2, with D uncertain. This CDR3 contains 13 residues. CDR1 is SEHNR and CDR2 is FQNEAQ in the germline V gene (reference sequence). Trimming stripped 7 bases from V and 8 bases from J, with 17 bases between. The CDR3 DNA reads TGTGCCAGCACTCTAGCGGGAGCTGAAGGCTACACCTTC. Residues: CASTLAGAEGYTF.

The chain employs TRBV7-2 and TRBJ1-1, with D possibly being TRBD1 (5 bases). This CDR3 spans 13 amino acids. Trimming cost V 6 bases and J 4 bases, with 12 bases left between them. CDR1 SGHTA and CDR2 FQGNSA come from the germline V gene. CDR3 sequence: CASSHSGPTEAFF. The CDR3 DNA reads TGTGCCAGCAGTCACTCAGGGCCCACTGAAGCTTTCTTT.

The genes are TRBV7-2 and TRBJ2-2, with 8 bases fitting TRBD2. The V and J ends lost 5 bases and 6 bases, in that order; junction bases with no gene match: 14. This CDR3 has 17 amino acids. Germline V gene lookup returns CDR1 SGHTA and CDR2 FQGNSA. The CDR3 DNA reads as TGTGCCAGCAGCCTATCCCGGTGGCGGGGGGAGGCCGGGGAGCTGTTTTTT. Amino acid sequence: CASSLSRWRGEAGELFF.

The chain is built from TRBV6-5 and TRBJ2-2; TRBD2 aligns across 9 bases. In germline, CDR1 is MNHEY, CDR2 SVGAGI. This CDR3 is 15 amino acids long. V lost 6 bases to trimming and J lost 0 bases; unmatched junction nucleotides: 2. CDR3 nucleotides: TGTGCCAGCAGGGTAGCGGGGGCGAACACCGGGGAGCTGTTTTTT. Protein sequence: CASRVAGANTGELFF.

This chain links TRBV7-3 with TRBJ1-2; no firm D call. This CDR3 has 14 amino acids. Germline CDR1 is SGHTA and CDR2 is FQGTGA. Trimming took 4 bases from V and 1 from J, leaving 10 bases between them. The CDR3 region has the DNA TGTGCCAGCAGCTCACCGGGTGGTAACTATGGCTACACCTTC. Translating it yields CASSSPGGNYGYTF.

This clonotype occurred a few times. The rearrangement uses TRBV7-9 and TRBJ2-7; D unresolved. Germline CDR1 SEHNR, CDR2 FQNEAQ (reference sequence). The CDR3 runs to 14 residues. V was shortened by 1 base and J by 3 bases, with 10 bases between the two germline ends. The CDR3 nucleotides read TGTGCCAGCAGCTTAGGATCAGGCCTCTACGAGCAGTACTTC. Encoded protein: CASSLGSGLYEQYF.

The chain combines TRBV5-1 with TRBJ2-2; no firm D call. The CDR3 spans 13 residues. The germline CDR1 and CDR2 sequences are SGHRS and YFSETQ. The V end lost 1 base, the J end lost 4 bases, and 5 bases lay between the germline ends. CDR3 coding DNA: TGCGCCAGCAGCTTGTGGGCCACCGGGGAGCTGTTTTTT. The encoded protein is CASSLWATGELFF.

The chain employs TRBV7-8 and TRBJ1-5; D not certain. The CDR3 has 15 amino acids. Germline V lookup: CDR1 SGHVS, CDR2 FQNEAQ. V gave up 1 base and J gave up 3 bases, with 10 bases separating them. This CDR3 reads CASSLVRVYNQPQHF. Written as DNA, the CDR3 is TGTGCCAGCAGCTTAGTAAGAGTGTACAATCAGCCCCAGCATTTT.

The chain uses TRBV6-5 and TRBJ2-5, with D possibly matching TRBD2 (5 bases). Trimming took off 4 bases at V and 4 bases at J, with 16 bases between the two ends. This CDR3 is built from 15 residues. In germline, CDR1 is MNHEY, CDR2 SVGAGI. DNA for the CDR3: TGTGCCAGCAGTTTCCCCCTGGGTCGGGGAGAGACCCAGTACTTC. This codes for CASSFPLGRGETQYF.

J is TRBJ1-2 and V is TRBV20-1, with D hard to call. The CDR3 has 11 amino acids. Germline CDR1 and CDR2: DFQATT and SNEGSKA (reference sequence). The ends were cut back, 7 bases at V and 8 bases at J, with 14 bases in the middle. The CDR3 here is CSVNVGSGYTF. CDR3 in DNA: TGCAGTGTAAATGTGGGAAGCGGCTACACCTTC.

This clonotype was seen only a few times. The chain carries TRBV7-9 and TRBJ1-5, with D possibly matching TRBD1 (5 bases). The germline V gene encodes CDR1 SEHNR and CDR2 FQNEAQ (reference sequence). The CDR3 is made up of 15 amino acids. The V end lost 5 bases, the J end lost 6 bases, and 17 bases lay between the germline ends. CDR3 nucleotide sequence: TGTGCCAGCAGCCCAGACCCAGGGTCGAGTCAGCCCCAGCATTTT. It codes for CASSPDPGSSQPQHF.

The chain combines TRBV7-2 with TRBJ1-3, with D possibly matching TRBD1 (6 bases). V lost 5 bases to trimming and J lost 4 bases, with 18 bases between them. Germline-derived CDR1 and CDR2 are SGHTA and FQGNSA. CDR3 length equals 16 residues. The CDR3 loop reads CASSLQLQGTGNTIYF. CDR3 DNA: TGTGCCAGCAGCCTCCAACTACAGGGCACCGGAAACACCATATATTTT.

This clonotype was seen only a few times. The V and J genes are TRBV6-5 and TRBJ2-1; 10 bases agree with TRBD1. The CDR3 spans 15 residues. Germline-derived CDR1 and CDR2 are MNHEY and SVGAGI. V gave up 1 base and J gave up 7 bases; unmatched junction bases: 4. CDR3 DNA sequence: TGTGCCAGCAGTTACTGGACAGGGGGAAGGAATGAGCAGTTCTTC. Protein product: CASSYWTGGRNEQFF.

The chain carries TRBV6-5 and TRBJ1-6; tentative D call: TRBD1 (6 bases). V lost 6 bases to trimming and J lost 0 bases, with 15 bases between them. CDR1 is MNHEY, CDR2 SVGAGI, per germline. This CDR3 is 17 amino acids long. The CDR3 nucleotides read TGTGCCAGCAGACCGGACAGCGAAGGCTCCTATAATTCACCCCTCCACTTT. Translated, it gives CASRPDSEGSYNSPLHF.

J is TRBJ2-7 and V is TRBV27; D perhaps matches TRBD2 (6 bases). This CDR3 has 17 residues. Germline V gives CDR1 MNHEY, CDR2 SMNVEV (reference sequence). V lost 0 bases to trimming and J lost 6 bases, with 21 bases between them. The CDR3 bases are TGTGCCAGCAGTTTATCGCAAGGGAGCCGGGGGTCTCGCGAGCAGTACGTC. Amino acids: CASSLSQGSRGSREQYV.

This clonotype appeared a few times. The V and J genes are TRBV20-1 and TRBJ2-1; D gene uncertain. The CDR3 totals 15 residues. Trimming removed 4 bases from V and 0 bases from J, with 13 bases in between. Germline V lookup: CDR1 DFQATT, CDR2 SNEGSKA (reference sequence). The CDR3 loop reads CSAIFGSSSYNEQFF. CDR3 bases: TGCAGTGCTATCTTCGGGTCCTCCTCCTACAATGAGCAGTTCTTC.

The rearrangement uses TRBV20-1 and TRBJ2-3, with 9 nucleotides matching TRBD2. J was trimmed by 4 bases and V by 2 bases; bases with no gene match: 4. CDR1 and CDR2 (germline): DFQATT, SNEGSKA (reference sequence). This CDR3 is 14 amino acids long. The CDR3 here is CSARPGLAPDTQYF. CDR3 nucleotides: TGCAGTGCTAGACCGGGACTAGCACCAGATACGCAGTATTTT.

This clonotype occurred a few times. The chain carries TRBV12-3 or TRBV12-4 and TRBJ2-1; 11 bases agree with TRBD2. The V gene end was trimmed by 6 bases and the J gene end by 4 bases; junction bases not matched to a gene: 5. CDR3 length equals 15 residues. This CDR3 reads CASRLTSGVYNEQFF. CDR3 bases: TGTGCCAGCAGGCTGACTAGCGGGGTGTACAATGAGCAGTTCTTC.

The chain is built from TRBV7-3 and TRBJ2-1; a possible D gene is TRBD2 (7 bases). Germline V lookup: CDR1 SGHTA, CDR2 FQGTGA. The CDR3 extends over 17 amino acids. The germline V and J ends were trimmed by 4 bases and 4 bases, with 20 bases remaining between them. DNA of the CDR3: TGTGCCAGCAGCTCCGCAGGGGCGGCGGGGGCGTACAATGAGCAGTTCTTC. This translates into CASSSAGAAGAYNEQFF. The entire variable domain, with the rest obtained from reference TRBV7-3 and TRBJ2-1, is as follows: GAGVSQTPSNKVTEKGKYVELRCDPISGHTALYWYRQSLGQGPEFLIYFQGTGAADDSGLPNDRFFAVRPEGSVSTLKIQRTERGDSAVYLCASSSAGAAGAYNEQFFGPGTRLTVL.

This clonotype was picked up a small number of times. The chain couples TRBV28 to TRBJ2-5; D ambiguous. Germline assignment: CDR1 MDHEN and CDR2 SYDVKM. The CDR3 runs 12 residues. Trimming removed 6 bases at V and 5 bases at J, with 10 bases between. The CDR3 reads CASSRRRETQYF. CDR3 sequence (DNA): TGTGCCAGCAGCCGCAGGCGGGAGACCCAGTACTTC.

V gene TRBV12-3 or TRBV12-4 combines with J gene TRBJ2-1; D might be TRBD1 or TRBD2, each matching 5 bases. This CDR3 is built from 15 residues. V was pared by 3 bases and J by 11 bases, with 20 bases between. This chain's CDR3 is CASSFSSPGPPKQFF. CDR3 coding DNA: TGTGCCAGCAGTTTCTCATCGCCGGGGCCGCCGAAGCAGTTCTTC.

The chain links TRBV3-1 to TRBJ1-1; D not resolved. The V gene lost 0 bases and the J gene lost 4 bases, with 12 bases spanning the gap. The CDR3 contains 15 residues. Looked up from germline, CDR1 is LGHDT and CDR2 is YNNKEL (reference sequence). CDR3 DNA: TGTGCCAGCAGCCAAGAGAACGTGGGTGGCACTGAAGCTTTCTTT. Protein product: CASSQENVGGTEAFF.

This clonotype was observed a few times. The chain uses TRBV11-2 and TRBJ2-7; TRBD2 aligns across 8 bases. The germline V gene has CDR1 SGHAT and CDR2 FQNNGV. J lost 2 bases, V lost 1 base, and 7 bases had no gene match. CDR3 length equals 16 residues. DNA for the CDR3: TGTGCCAGCAGCTTAGGATTAGCGCGGGGGGCCTACGAGCAGTACTTC. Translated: CASSLGLARGAYEQYF.

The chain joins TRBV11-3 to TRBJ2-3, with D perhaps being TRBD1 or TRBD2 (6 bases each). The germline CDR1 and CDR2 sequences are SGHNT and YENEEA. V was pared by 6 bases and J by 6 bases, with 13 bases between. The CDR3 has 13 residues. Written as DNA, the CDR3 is TGTGCCAGCAGACTAACAGGGAGGGATACGCAGTATTTT. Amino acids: CASRLTGRDTQYF.

CDR3 protein: CASSVGREGDTQYF. In nucleotides, the CDR3 is TGTGCCAGCAGCGTAGGCAGGGAGGGAGATACGCAGTATTTT. The rearrangement uses TRBV9 and TRBJ2-3; 7 bases align to TRBD2. CDR1 SGDLS and CDR2 YYNGEE come from the germline V gene. The junction had 3 bases not matched to a gene; V was cut back by 0 bases and J by 5 bases. CDR3 length: 14 residues. Full variable domain (outside the CDR3, taken from reference TRBV9 and TRBJ2-3): DSGVTQTPKHLITATGQRVTLRCSPRSGDLSVYWYQQSLDQGLQFLIQYYNGEERAKGNILERFSAQQFPDLHSELNLSSLELGDSALYFCASSVGREGDTQYFGPGTRLTVL.